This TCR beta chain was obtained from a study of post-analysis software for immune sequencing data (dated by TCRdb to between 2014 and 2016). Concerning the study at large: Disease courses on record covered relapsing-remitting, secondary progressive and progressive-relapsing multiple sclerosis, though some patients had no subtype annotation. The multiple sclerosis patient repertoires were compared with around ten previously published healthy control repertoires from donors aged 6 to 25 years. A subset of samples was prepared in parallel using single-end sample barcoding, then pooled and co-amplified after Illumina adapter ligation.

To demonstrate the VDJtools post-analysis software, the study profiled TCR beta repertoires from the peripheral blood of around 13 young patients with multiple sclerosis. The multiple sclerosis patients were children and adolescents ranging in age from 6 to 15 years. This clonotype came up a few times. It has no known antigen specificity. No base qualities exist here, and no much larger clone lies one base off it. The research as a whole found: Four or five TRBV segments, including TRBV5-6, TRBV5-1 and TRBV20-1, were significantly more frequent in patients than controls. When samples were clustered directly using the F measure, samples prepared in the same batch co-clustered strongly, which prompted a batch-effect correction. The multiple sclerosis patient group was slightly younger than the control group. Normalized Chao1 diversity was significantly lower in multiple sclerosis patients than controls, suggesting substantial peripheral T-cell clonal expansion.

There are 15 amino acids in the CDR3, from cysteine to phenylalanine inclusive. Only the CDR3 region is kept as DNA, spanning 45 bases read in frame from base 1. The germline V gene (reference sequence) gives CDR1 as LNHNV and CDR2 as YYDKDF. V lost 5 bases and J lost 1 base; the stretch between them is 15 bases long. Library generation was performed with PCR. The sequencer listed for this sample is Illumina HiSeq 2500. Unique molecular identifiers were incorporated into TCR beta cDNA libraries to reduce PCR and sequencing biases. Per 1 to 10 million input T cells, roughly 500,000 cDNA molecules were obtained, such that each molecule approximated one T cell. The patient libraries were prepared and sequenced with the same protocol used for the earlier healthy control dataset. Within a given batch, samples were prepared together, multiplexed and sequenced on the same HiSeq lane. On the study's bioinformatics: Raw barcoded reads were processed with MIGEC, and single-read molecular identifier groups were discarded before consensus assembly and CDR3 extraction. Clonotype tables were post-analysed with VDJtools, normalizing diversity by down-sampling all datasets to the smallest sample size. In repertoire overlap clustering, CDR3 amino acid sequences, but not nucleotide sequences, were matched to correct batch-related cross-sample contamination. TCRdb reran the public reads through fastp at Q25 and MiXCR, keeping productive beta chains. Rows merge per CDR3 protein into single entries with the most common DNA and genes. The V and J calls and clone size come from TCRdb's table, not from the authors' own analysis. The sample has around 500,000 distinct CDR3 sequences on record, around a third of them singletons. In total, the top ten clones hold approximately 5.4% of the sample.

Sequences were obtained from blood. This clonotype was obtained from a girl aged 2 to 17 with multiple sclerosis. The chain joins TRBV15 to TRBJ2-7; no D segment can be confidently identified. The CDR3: CATSGRLHESYEQYF. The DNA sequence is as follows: TGTGCCACCAGCGGAAGGTTGCATGAGTCCTACGAGCAGTACTTC.